These 3 T cell receptor beta chains originate from one sample sequenced in a study of shared clonotypes between healthy human individuals. The repertoire was sequenced with immunoSEQ multiplex PCR; TCRdb's copy has only in-frame clones and lacks some. The table shows 850,000 to 1,100,000 clones, with 60% to 80% occurring only once. What was sequenced was memory CD4+ T cells from PBMCs. Indicated subset: CD45RA-negative fraction. The origin of the receptors is a young man in good health. Some clones in this sample may be carry-over from other donors' samples.

This clone was seen once. The rearrangement links TRBV5-1 to TRBJ2-7, with a tentative D call TRBD2 (6 bases). Germline CDR1 and CDR2: SGHRS and YFSETQ. This CDR3 contains 14 residues. V was clipped by 0 bases and J by 3 bases, with 10 bases between them. The CDR3 spells CASSLVGDFYEQYF. The CDR3 DNA is TGCGCCAGCAGCTTGGTAGGGGACTTCTACGAGCAGTACTTC.

This CDR3 is CASSPRPGGYNEQFF. In nucleotides, the CDR3 is TGTGCCAGCAGCCCCCGGCCCGGGGGCTACAATGAGCAGTTCTTC. The chain is built from TRBV7-2 and TRBJ2-1; possibly TRBD2 for D (6 bases). V was trimmed by 5 bases and J by 3 bases, leaving 14 bases between them. CDR1 is SGHTA and CDR2 is FQGNSA in the germline V gene. This CDR3 has 15 amino acids.

The CDR3 loop reads CASSLVEQDTEAFF. In DNA, the CDR3 is TGCGCCAGCAGCTTGGTGGAACAGGACACTGAAGCTTTCTTT. This chain links TRBV5-1 with TRBJ1-1, with D possibly being TRBD1 (5 bases). The V end lost 0 bases, the J end lost 3 bases, and 9 bases lay between the germline ends. There are 14 residues in the CDR3. Germline lookup yields CDR1 SGHRS and CDR2 YFSETQ.